What follows are 25 T cell receptor beta chains derived from one specimen sequenced in a study of blood T cell repertoires in COVID-19. Here immunoSEQ multiplex PCR was the method, and the copy in TCRdb shows in-frame clones only, minus some. The data show about 480,000 clones, approximately 89% seen once. Sample: peripheral blood. The receptors were sampled from a woman between 45 and 65 years old with COVID-19, enrolled during active disease.

The CDR3 loop is CASGLGGFSYNEQFF. The CDR3 DNA is TGTGCTAGTGGTTTGGGCGGGTTTAGCTACAATGAGCAGTTCTTC. This chain uses TRBV12-5 with TRBJ2-1, with D perhaps matching TRBD2 (5 bases). Per germline, CDR1 LGHNT and CDR2 FRNRAP. Trimming cost V 1 base and J 3 bases, with 10 bases left between them. The CDR3 sequence is 15 residues long.

The genes are TRBV24-1 and TRBJ2-1; no clear D. This CDR3 is 13 amino acids long. Trimming removed 9 bases at V and 0 bases at J, with 8 bases between. Germline CDR1 is KGHDR and CDR2 is SFDVKD. CDR3 protein: CATGRSSYNEQFF. CDR3 DNA sequence: TGTGCCACCGGCAGAAGCTCCTACAATGAGCAGTTCTTC.

This chain links TRBV24-1 with TRBJ2-1; D is possibly TRBD2 (5 bases). This CDR3 region has 14 residues. V dropped 6 bases and J dropped 5 bases, with 13 bases sitting between them. CDR1 KGHDR and CDR2 SFDVKD come from the germline V gene. The CDR3 region is CATSRLAPNNEQFF. CDR3 coding DNA: TGTGCCACCAGTCGCCTAGCCCCTAACAATGAGCAGTTCTTC.

The rearrangement uses TRBV6-5 and TRBJ1-1, with D possibly being TRBD1 (5 bases). Per the germline V gene, CDR1 is MNHEY and CDR2 is SVGAGI. This CDR3 is 12 amino acids long. Trimming took 6 bases from V and 7 from J, leaving 12 bases between them. The DNA of the CDR3 is TGTGCCAGCAGGAGGCCCGGGGGTGAAGCTTTCTTT. Its translation: CASRRPGGEAFF.

This clone was detected a few times. The J gene is TRBJ1-2, the V gene TRBV2; D perhaps matches TRBD1 (5 bases). V was clipped by 8 bases and J by 4 bases, with 8 bases between them. The CDR3 is made up of 11 amino acids. Germline CDR1 SNHLY, CDR2 FYNNEI. The CDR3 region is CASGGGYGYTF. The CDR3 DNA reads TGTGCCAGCGGCGGGGGCTATGGCTACACCTTC.

This clone occurred once. V usage is TRBV5-1 and J usage is TRBJ1-2, with D unclear. Germline V gene lookup returns CDR1 SGHRS and CDR2 YFSETQ. Trimming stripped 0 bases from V and 4 bases from J, with 13 bases between. The CDR3 has 15 amino acids. CDR3 bases: TGCGCCAGCAGCTTGGCAAGCGGCTACGCCTATGGCTACACCTTC. Its translation: CASSLASGYAYGYTF.

The J gene is TRBJ2-1, the V gene TRBV29-1, with 7 bases identical to TRBD1. CDR3 length equals 15 residues. The J segment lost 2 bases and the V segment lost 6 bases, leaving 10 bases of the junction unmatched. Germline CDR1 reads SQVTM; CDR2 reads ANQGSEA. DNA of the CDR3: TGCAGCGTCGCAGTGCGACAGGGAGCCTACAATGAGCAGTTCTTC. This codes for CSVAVRQGAYNEQFF.

The rearrangement joins TRBV4-2 to TRBJ2-2, with TRBD2 identical over 11 bases. V dropped 6 bases and J dropped 6; count of bases not matched to a gene: 6. CDR3 length equals 15 residues. CDR1 and CDR2 from the germline V gene are LGHNA and YNFKEQ. The CDR3 nucleotides read TGTGCCAGCAGTCTTAGCGGGGGGGTCTCCGGGGAGCTGTTTTTT. It codes for CASSLSGGVSGELFF.

The rearrangement uses TRBV28 and TRBJ1-6; a weak D match, TRBD1 (6 bases). This CDR3 comprises 13 residues. V gave up 3 bases and J gave up 7 bases, with 7 bases separating them. Per germline, CDR1 MDHEN and CDR2 SYDVKM. CDR3 sequence reads: CASSLDSNSPLHF. As DNA, the CDR3 is TGTGCCAGCAGTTTGGACAGCAATTCACCCCTCCACTTT.

The chain combines TRBV11-2 with TRBJ1-1; D not resolved. V was pared by 2 bases and J by 1 base, with 8 bases between. From germline, CDR1 is SGHAT and CDR2 FQNNGV. The CDR3 contains 14 residues. CDR3 loop: CASSLLGPNTEAFF. The CDR3 nucleotides are TGTGCCAGCAGCTTATTGGGCCCGAACACTGAAGCTTTCTTT.

The J gene is TRBJ2-5, the V gene TRBV6-2 or TRBV6-3, with no clear D. CDR1 is MNHEY and CDR2 is SVGEGT in the germline V gene. This CDR3 region has 11 residues. V dropped 0 bases and J dropped 7 bases, with 3 bases sitting between them. CDR3 amino acids: CASSYSGTQYF. Here the CDR3 DNA reads TGTGCCAGCAGTTACTCCGGGACCCAGTACTTC.

The gene calls are TRBV5-6 and TRBJ2-6; D gene uncertain. V lost 5 bases and J lost 0, with 15 bases in between. CDR1 is SGHDT and CDR2 is YYEEEE in the germline V gene. The CDR3 runs 17 residues. The DNA of the CDR3 is TGTGCCAGCAGTTGGCCCCTAGACGACTCTGGGGCCAACGTCCTGACTTTC. Its protein is CASSWPLDDSGANVLTF.

V usage is TRBV12-3 or TRBV12-4 and J usage is TRBJ1-2; TRBD1 might be the D (6 bases). V was pared by 5 bases and J by 5 bases, with 9 bases between. The CDR3 runs 12 residues. In DNA, the CDR3 is TGTGCCAGCAGTAATACAGGGTATGGCTACACCTTC. Residues: CASSNTGYGYTF.

The V and J genes are TRBV7-9 and TRBJ2-3; 8 positions match TRBD2. Unmatched junction bases numbered 10, after V lost 1 base and J lost 4 bases. The CDR3 totals 17 residues. Germline CDR1 SEHNR, CDR2 FQNEAQ (reference sequence). Here the CDR3 reads CASSLGARGRGADTQYF. The CDR3 coding sequence is TGTGCCAGCAGCTTAGGAGCCCGAGGGCGGGGGGCAGATACGCAGTATTTT.

This chain connects TRBV19 to TRBJ2-3; TRBD2 is a possible D gene (6 bases). CDR1 is LNHDA and CDR2 is SQIVND in the germline V gene (reference sequence). The CDR3 runs to 14 residues. V was trimmed by 5 bases and J by 3 bases, leaving 12 bases between them. The DNA of the CDR3 is TGTGCCAGTAGTGTAAAACTAGCTACAGATACGCAGTATTTT. Encoded protein: CASSVKLATDTQYF.

The chain joins TRBV27 to TRBJ1-1; TRBD1 matches at 8 bases. With V trimmed by 4 bases and J by 2 bases, 6 bases remained unmatched. CDR3 length: 15 residues. Germline V lookup: CDR1 MNHEY, CDR2 SMNVEV (reference sequence). CDR3 bases: TGTGCCAGCAGTTCAGTACAGGGGGTTAACACTGAAGCTTTCTTT. Translation: CASSSVQGVNTEAFF.

Points on this clone: The identical CDR3 is also encoded by other nucleotide sequences in the sample. This chain links TRBV28 with TRBJ1-2, with TRBD1 as a possible D gene (5 bases). This CDR3 region has 13 residues. The V end lost 2 bases, the J end lost 6 bases, and 10 bases lay between the germline ends. Germline lookup yields CDR1 MDHEN and CDR2 SYDVKM. DNA of the CDR3: TGTGCCAGCAGTTTAACCGGGGGGGATGGCTACACCTTC. Protein: CASSLTGGDGYTF.

The chain carries TRBV6-2 or TRBV6-3 and TRBJ2-3, with TRBD2 matching 13 bases. J lost 3 bases, V lost 5 bases, and 5 bases had no gene match. From germline, CDR1 is MNHEY and CDR2 SVGEGT. CDR3 length: 16 residues. The CDR3: CASSPTTSGGTDTQYF. The CDR3 bases are TGTGCCAGCAGTCCAACGACTAGCGGGGGGACAGATACGCAGTATTTT.

This clone appeared a single time. This chain joins TRBV2 and TRBJ2-5, with D tentatively TRBD2 (5 bases). The V gene's germline CDR1 is SNHLY and CDR2 FYNNEI. V lost 5 bases to trimming and J lost 4 bases, with 14 bases between them. The CDR3 runs to 14 residues. CDR3 region: CASSPDGLRETQYF. The CDR3 nucleotides read TGTGCCAGCAGTCCGGACGGACTGAGAGAGACCCAGTACTTC.

The J gene is TRBJ1-6, the V gene TRBV11-2; no reliable D call. The germline CDR1 and CDR2 sequences are SGHAT and FQNNGV. The length of the CDR3 is 14 residues. V was shortened by 3 bases and J by 14 bases, with 17 bases between the two germline ends. CDR3 sequence (DNA): TGTGCCAGCAGCTTGTACGCAGCGGGAGCAGCCCTCCACTTT. Encoded protein: CASSLYAAGAALHF.

The genes are TRBV27 and TRBJ1-2, with D perhaps TRBD1 (5 bases). Germline V lookup: CDR1 MNHEY, CDR2 SMNVEV (reference sequence). The V end lost 3 bases, the J end lost 7 bases, and 12 bases lay between the germline ends. CDR3 length: 13 residues. As DNA, the CDR3 is TGTGCCAGCAGTTTGGTTGGGGGAGGTGGCTACACCTTC. Translating gives CASSLVGGGGYTF.

The sample holds one count of this clone. The chain joins TRBV5-4 to TRBJ1-2, with TRBD1 as a possible D gene (6 bases). Germline assignment: CDR1 SGHNT and CDR2 YYREEE (reference sequence). The V gene lost 3 bases and the J gene lost 2 bases, with 11 bases spanning the gap. This CDR3 has 14 residues. The CDR3 DNA reads as TGTGCCAGCAGCTCGAGGCAGGGGAACTATGGCTACACCTTC. It translates to CASSSRQGNYGYTF.

CDR3 region: CASSPSGRDNEKLFF. The CDR3 nucleotides read TGTGCCAGCAGCCCCAGTGGACGGGATAATGAAAAACTGTTTTTT. The chain combines TRBV6-5 with TRBJ1-4, with D unresolved. The germline V gene encodes CDR1 MNHEY and CDR2 SVGAGI. Trimming cost V 6 bases and J 4 bases, with 15 bases left between them. The CDR3 totals 15 residues.

V gene TRBV28 combines with J gene TRBJ1-1; no reliable D call. Trimming removed 3 bases from V and 11 bases from J, with 16 bases in between. CDR1 and CDR2 from the germline V gene are MDHEN and SYDVKM. The CDR3 extends over 13 amino acids. The CDR3 here is CASSFKLAQSAFF. The CDR3, as DNA: TGTGCCAGCAGTTTTAAGCTAGCCCAATCGGCTTTCTTT. The full variable domain, completed using reference TRBV28 and TRBJ1-1, is DVKVTQSSRYLVKRTGEKVFLECVQDMDHENMFWYRQDPGLGLRLIYFSYDVKMKEKGDIPEGYSVSREKKERFSLILESASTNQTSMYLCASSFKLAQSAFFGQGTRLTVV.

The chain joins TRBV3-1 (or the pseudogene TRBV3-2) to TRBJ1-5, with 10 bases aligning to TRBD1. The CDR3 spans 16 residues. The J segment lost 3 bases and the V segment lost 1 base, leaving 3 bases of the junction unmatched. Per the germline V gene, CDR1 is LGHDT and CDR2 is YNNKEL (reference sequence). CDR3 sequence: CASSQAGTGVNQPQHF. The CDR3 coding sequence is TGTGCCAGCAGCCAAGCCGGGACAGGGGTCAATCAGCCCCAGCATTTT.